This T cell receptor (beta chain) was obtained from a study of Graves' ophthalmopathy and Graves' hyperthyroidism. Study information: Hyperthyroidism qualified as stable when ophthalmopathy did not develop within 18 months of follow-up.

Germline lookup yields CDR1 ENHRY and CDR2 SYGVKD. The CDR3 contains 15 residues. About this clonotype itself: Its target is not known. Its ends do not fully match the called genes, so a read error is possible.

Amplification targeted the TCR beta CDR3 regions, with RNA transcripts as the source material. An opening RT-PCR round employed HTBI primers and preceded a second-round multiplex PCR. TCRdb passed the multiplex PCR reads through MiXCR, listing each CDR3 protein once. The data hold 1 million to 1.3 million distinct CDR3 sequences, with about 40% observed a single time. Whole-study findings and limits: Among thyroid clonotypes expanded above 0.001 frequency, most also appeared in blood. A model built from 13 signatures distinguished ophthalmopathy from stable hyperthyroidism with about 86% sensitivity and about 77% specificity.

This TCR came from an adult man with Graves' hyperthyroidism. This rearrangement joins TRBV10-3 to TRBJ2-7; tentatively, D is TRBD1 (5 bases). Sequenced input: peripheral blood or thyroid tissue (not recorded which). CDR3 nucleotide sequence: TGTGCCAGCAGTACCCGCCAGGGTTGGTCCTACGAGCAGTACTTC. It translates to CASSTRQGWSYEQYF.